This TCR beta chain was sequenced for a study of blood T cell repertoires in COVID-19. Turning to the study itself: Nucleic acid was either cDNA or gDNA, and it came from T cells, B-cell-depleted T cells, or PBMCs.

As processed by the authors: Counts of nucleated cells, estimated from reference gene primer amplification, were obtained. Produced via immunoSEQ multiplex PCR; TCRdb's table is partial and in-frame only. The DNA was the basis for D and trimming; V, J and clone size are from that table. The sample includes approximately 210,000 clones, 75% to 90% seen only once; the top ten take 2% to 2.5%. This clonotype originated in a woman aged 30 to 39 who had recovered from COVID-19. The source material was PBMCs or T cells enriched from blood (not recorded which).

CDR3 sequence reads: CASSLEGLFGELFF. CDR3 nucleotide sequence: TGTGCCAGCAGCTTAGAGGGGCTCTTCGGGGAGCTGTTTTTT. The chain recombines TRBV7-6 with TRBJ2-2; weak D call: TRBD1 (5 bases). CDR1 SGHVS and CDR2 FNYEAQ come from the germline V gene. This CDR3 region has 14 residues. Trimming shortened V by 1 base and J by 7 bases, and 10 bases separated the two germline ends.